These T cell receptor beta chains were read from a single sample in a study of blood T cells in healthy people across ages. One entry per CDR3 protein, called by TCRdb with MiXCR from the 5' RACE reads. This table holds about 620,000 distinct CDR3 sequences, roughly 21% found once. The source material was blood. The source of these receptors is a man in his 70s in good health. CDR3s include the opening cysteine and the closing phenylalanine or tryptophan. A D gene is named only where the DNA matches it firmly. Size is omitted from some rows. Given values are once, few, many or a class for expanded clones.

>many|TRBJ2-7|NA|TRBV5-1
TGCGCCAGCAGCCTCAACAGGGGACTCGAGCAGTACTTC
CASSLNRGLEQYF
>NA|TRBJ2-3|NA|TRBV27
TGTGCCAGCAGTTTATCTACACTCAATACGCAGTATTTT
CASSLSTLNTQYF
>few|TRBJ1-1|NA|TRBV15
TGTGCCACCAGCAGAGATCAAGTGGAGAACACTGAAGCTTTCTTT
CATSRDQVENTEAFF
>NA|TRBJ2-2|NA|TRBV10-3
TGTGCCATCAGTGAGTTGCCCGGGGGCGAGGAGCTGTTTTTT
CAISELPGGEELFF
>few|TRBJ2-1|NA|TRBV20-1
TGCAGTGCTAGCTCAGATCAGCGATTGTACAATGAGCAGTTCTTC
CSASSDQRLYNEQFF
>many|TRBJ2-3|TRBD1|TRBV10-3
TGTGCCATCAGTGTACAGGGACAGGGGGTTTTAACAGATACGCAGTATTTT
CAISVQGQGVLTDTQYF
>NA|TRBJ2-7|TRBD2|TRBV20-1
TGCAGTGCTAGAGAACTAGCGGGAGTTGGAGAGCAGTACTTC
CSARELAGVGEQYF
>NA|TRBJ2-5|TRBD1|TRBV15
TGTGCCACCAGCAGGGGACAGGGTGAAGAGACCCAGTACTTC
CATSRGQGEETQYF
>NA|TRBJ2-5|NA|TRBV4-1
TGCGCCAGCAGCCAAGCTACAGGCCAAGAGACCCAGTACTTC
CASSQATGQETQYF
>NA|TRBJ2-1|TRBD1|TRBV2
TGTGCCACCCCAAACAGACAGGGGGTCTACAATGAGCAGTTCTTC
CATPNRQGVYNEQFF
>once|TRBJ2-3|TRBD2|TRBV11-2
TGTGCCAGCAGCTTAGTTGAGGGCGGGAGAAGCACAGATACGCAGTATTTT
CASSLVEGGRSTDTQYF
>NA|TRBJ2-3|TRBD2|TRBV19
TGTGCCAGTAGTACCGGACTAGCGGGATTCTCGGCAGATACGCAGTATTTT
CASSTGLAGFSADTQYF
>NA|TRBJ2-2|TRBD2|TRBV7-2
TGTGCCAGCAGCTTAGTAGCGGGAGGTTCAGACGGGGAGCTGTTTTTT
CASSLVAGGSDGELFF
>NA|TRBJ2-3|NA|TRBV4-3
TGCGCCAGCAGCCAAGAGGGACATGGCACAGATACGCAGTATTTT
CASSQEGHGTDTQYF
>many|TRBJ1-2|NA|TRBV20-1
TGCAGTGCCCCACGGGGGGGGCGCGTCTATGGCTACACCTTC
CSAPRGGRVYGYTF
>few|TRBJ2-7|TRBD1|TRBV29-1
TGCAGCGTGGGGGATGGGACAGGGAATCCCTACGAGCAGTACTTC
CSVGDGTGNPYEQYF
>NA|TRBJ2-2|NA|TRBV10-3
TGTGCCATCAGTGAAGGGCAAATTGCGAACACCGGGGAGCTGTTTTTT
CAISEGQIANTGELFF
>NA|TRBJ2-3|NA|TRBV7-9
TGTGCCAGCAGCTTAAGGGGTCTTAGCACAGATACGCAGTATTTT
CASSLRGLSTDTQYF
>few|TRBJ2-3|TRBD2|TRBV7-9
TGTGCCAGCAGCCCCGCCCTCCTAGCGGCCCTAAGCACAGATACGCAGTATTTT
CASSPALLAALSTDTQYF
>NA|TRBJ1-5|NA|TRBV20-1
TGCAGTGCTGTAAAGGGAGGGGTTAGCAATCAGCCCCAGCATTTT
CSAVKGGVSNQPQHF
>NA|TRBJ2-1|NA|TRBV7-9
TGTGCCAGCAGCTTAGAATCGGGGGAGTCCTACAATGAGCAGTTCTTC
CASSLESGESYNEQFF
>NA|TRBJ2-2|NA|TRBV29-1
TGCAGCGTGGGGGGTACCGGGGAGCTGTTTTTT
CSVGGTGELFF
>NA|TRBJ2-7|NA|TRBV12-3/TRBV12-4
TGTGCCAGCAGTTTAATCCTCACCACAAACTCCTACGAGCAGTACTTC
CASSLILTTNSYEQYF
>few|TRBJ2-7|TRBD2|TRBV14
TGTGCCAGCAGCCAGGGGACTAGCGGGGCCTACGAGCAGTACTTC
CASSQGTSGAYEQYF
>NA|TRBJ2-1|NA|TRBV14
TGTGCCAGCAGCCAAGGGGGTTTGAGCTCCTACAATGAGCAGTTCTTC
CASSQGGLSSYNEQFF
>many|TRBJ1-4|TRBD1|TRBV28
TGTGCCAGCAGTCCAGGGACAGCGGCAGGTGAAAAACTGTTTTTT
CASSPGTAAGEKLFF
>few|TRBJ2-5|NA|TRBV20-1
TGCAGTGCTAGAGATAGTCTGCTGGAGGCCCAGTACTTC
CSARDSLLEAQYF
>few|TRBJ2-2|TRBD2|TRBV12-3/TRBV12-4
TGTGCCAGCAGACCCACTAGCGGGAGTACCGGGGAGCTGTTTTTT
CASRPTSGSTGELFF
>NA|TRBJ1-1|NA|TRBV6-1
TGTGCCAGCAGTGAAGCGATTGGATGGACTGAAGCTTTCTTT
CASSEAIGWTEAFF
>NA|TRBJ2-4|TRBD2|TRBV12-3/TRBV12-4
TGTGCCAGCAGCGGGACTAGCGGAAACATTCAGTACTTC
CASSGTSGNIQYF
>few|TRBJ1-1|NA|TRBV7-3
TGTGCCAGCAGCAACGGACAGAGAACTGAAGCTTTCTTT
CASSNGQRTEAFF
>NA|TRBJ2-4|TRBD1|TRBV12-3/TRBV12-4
TGTGCCAGCAGTTTAGGGTTCGGGACAGGGGAGGGAAGGATAGCCAAAAACGTTCAGTACTTC
CASSLGFGTGEGRIAKNVQYF
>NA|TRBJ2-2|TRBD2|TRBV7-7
TGTGCTAGCAGCCTTACTAGCGGGAGGATCGGGGAGCTGTTTTTT
CASSLTSGRIGELFF
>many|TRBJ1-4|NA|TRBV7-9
TGTGCCAGCAGCTCACAGGGAGAAAAACTGTTTTTT
CASSSQGEKLFF
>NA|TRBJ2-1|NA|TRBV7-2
TGTGCCAGCAGCTTAGTTAGCGGCTACTACAATGAGCAGTTCTTC
CASSLVSGYYNEQFF
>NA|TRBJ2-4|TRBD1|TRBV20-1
TGCAGTGCTAGAGGGACAGGCTCTGCCAAAAACATTCAGTACTTC
CSARGTGSAKNIQYF
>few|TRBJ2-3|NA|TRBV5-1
TGCGCCAGCAGCCAAACAAACTCAGATACGCAGTATTTT
CASSQTNSDTQYF
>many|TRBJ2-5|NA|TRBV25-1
TGTGCCAGCAGCCAAAGAGGTGCAGAGACCCAGTACTTC
CASSQRGAETQYF
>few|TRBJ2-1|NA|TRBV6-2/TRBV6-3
TGTGCCAGCAACTTTGCGTACAATGAGCAGTTCTTC
CASNFAYNEQFF
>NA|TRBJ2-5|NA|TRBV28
TGTGCCAGCTGGGGCAGGCACCAAGAGACCCAGTACTTC
CASWGRHQETQYF
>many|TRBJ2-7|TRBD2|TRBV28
TGTGCCAGCAGTCAAACTAGCGGGAGGGCCTCCTACGAGCAGTACTTC
CASSQTSGRASYEQYF
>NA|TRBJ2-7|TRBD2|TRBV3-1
TGTGCCAGCAGCCAACCCGGGGAGGGGCAAAATTTGTACGAGCAGTACTTC
CASSQPGEGQNLYEQYF
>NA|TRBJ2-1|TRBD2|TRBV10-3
TGTGCCATCAGGGGGACTAGCGGGAGTGTCTATGAGCAGTTCTTC
CAIRGTSGSVYEQFF
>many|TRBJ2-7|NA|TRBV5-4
TGTGCCAGCAGTTTGGGGCCCGGCTACGAGCAGTACTTC
CASSLGPGYEQYF
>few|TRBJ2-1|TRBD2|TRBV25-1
TGTGCCAGCAGTGAGACTAGCGGGAGGAACAATGAGCAGTTCTTC
CASSETSGRNNEQFF
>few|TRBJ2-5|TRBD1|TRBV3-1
TGTGCCAGCAGCGTCGGGACAGGGGACGAAGAGACCCAGTACTTC
CASSVGTGDEETQYF